Shown below are 17 T cell receptor beta chains from a single sample sequenced in a study of sequential checkpoint blockade in melanoma. Indicated treatment: randomized to nivolumab then ipilimumab (arm A) or the reverse (arm B). Libraries were prepared by immunoSEQ multiplex PCR; TCRdb keeps only in-frame clonotypes and omits some of them. Among around 13,000 clones listed, around two thirds were seen once. Sequencing used CD8+ T cells sorted from blood (inferred from file names), obtained from a patient given nivolumab and ipilimumab in sequence. The receptor source for this set is a human donor with melanoma.

A few counts support this clone. V usage is TRBV6-5 and J usage is TRBJ2-2; D possibly corresponds to TRBD2 (6 bases). Germline CDR1 is MNHEY and CDR2 is SVGAGI. V was pared by 2 bases and J by 4 bases, with 11 bases between. CDR3 length: 15 residues. CDR3 protein: CASSYGTGGTGELFF. CDR3 bases: TGTGCCAGCAGTTACGGGACTGGGGGCACCGGGGAGCTGTTTTTT.

The table lists this clone with a few counts. This sequence joins TRBV7-9 and TRBJ2-3; D might be TRBD1 (5 bases). Per the germline V gene, CDR1 is SEHNR and CDR2 is FQNEAQ (reference sequence). The CDR3 has 13 residues. V shed 8 bases and J shed 3 bases, with 12 bases lying between them. The CDR3 protein is CASRAGMTDTQYF. The DNA for the CDR3 is TGTGCCAGCCGTGCAGGGATGACAGATACGCAGTATTTT. The full variable domain, in which reference TRBV7-9 and TRBJ2-3 provide the parts outside the CDR3, is DTGVSQNPRHKITKRGQNVTFRCDPISEHNRLYWYRQTLGQGPEFLTYFQNEAQLEKSRLLSDRFSAERPKGSFSTLEIQRTEQGDSAMYLCASRAGMTDTQYFGPGTRLTVL.

The rearrangement joins TRBV7-2 to TRBJ2-1; 9 bases line up with TRBD1. Trimming cost V 5 bases and J 3 bases; bases outside gene matches: 8. The CDR3 contains 16 residues. CDR1 SGHTA and CDR2 FQGNSA come from the germline V gene. The CDR3 nucleotides read TGTGCCAGCAGCCCCCAGGACAGGGGATTCTACAATGAGCAGTTCTTC. This codes for CASSPQDRGFYNEQFF. Full variable domain (rest looked up from reference TRBV7-2 and TRBJ2-1): GAGVSQSPSNKVTEKGKDVELRCDPISGHTALYWYRQSLGQGLEFLIYFQGNSAPDKSGLPSDRFSAERTGGSVSTLTIQRTQQEDSAVYLCASSPQDRGFYNEQFFGPGTRLTVL.

The rearrangement joins TRBV6-1 to TRBJ1-4; D gene unclear. The V gene's germline CDR1 is MNHNS and CDR2 SASEGT. Between the trimmed V and J ends, which lost 5 bases and 5 bases, there was a span of 6 bases. CDR3 length: 12 amino acids. The CDR3 here is CASSWANEKLFF. CDR3 DNA sequence: TGTGCCAGCAGTTGGGCCAATGAAAAACTGTTTTTT.

By frequency in the sample, this clone is large. The gene calls are TRBV6-6 and TRBJ2-7, with no clear D. CDR3 length: 12 residues. Per germline, CDR1 MNHNY and CDR2 SVGAGI (reference sequence). Deletions cut 10 bases from V and 2 bases from J, with 12 bases between. CDR3 region: CATTRNPYEQYF. DNA for the CDR3: TGTGCCACGACTCGGAACCCCTACGAGCAGTACTTC.

This rearrangement joins TRBV4-1 to TRBJ2-1, with 11 bases that match TRBD2. Per the germline V gene, CDR1 is MGHRA and CDR2 is YSYEKL. The CDR3 totals 15 residues. With V trimmed by 4 bases and J by 1 base, 0 bases remained unmatched. The CDR3 nucleotides are TGCGCCAGCAGCCTAGCGGGAGGGTCCTACAATGAGCAGTTCTTC. Its translation: CASSLAGGSYNEQFF.

The chain is built from TRBV7-2 and TRBJ2-3, with unresolved D. V shed 2 bases and J shed 4 bases, with 13 bases lying between them. The length of the CDR3 is 15 residues. Germline CDR1 SGHTA, CDR2 FQGNSA. The CDR3 loop is CASSLRVFDPDTQYF. The CDR3 DNA is TGTGCCAGCAGCTTACGGGTTTTCGATCCAGATACGCAGTATTTT. Full variable domain (rest looked up from reference TRBV7-2 and TRBJ2-3): GAGVSQSPSNKVTEKGKDVELRCDPISGHTALYWYRQSLGQGLEFLIYFQGNSAPDKSGLPSDRFSAERTGGSVSTLTIQRTQQEDSAVYLCASSLRVFDPDTQYFGPGTRLTVL.

This chain connects TRBV11-3 to TRBJ2-7; 7 bases map to TRBD1. The germline CDR1 and CDR2 sequences are SGHNT and YENEEA. The CDR3 contains 13 residues. V was pared by 4 bases and J by 1 base, with 1 base of the junction left unmatched. For the CDR3, the DNA is TGTGCCAGCAGCTCCAGGGGGTCCTACGAGCAGTACTTC. It encodes CASSSRGSYEQYF.

The chain has TRBV9 and TRBJ2-1; 8 bases are shared with TRBD2. The length of the CDR3 is 18 residues. Trimming removed 4 bases from V and 4 bases from J; junction bases left unmatched: 16. CDR1 and CDR2 from the germline V gene are SGDLS and YYNGEE. In nucleotides, the CDR3 is TGTGCCAGCAGCCCCCGATTACGAGCGGGAGTACAGTACAATGAGCAGTTCTTC. Translation: CASSPRLRAGVQYNEQFF.

This clone was seen a handful of times. V usage is TRBV11-3 and J usage is TRBJ2-1, with 9 bases aligning to TRBD2. This CDR3 is 17 amino acids long. Trimming at V came to 5 bases and at J to 2 bases, leaving 10 bases not matched to a gene. Germline CDR1 reads SGHNT; CDR2 reads YENEEA. The CDR3 region is CASSLTAGGGAYNEQFF. CDR3 nucleotide sequence: TGTGCCAGCAGCCTAACCGCCGGCGGGGGGGCCTACAATGAGCAGTTCTTC.

CDR3 coding DNA: TGTGCCAGCAGCCAAGCGGGACTAGCCTCCACAGATACGCAGTATTTT. Translation: CASSQAGLASTDTQYF. J is TRBJ2-3 and V is TRBV4-2, with 9 nucleotides matching TRBD2. CDR1 and CDR2 (germline): LGHNA, YNFKEQ. The V segment lost 1 base and the J segment 2 bases; nucleotides outside the gene matches: 4. The CDR3 consists of 16 residues.

V gene TRBV7-9 combines with J gene TRBJ1-2, with TRBD1 matching over 9 bases. The germline V gene has CDR1 SEHNR and CDR2 FQNEAQ (reference sequence). The CDR3 is made up of 16 amino acids. V shed 4 bases and J 4 bases; nucleotides not matched to a gene: 10. The CDR3 loop reads CASSSKGDRAIYGYTF. CDR3 nucleotides: TGTGCCAGCAGCTCTAAAGGGGACAGGGCGATCTATGGCTACACCTTC.

The chain employs TRBV7-9 and TRBJ1-1; D may be TRBD1 (6 bases). The CDR3 is made up of 13 amino acids. The germline gives CDR1 SEHNR, CDR2 FQNEAQ (reference sequence). The V gene lost 5 bases and the J gene lost 7 bases, with 14 bases spanning the gap. CDR3 DNA sequence: TGTGCCAGCAGCCCCGGGGGGGCAATTGAAGCTTTCTTT. It encodes CASSPGGAIEAFF.

The sample holds a few counts of this clone. The CDR3: CAWSEGAAYEQYF. CDR3 in DNA: TGTGCCTGGAGTGAGGGGGCCGCCTACGAGCAGTACTTC. This rearrangement joins TRBV30 to TRBJ2-7; 7 bases line up with TRBD1. In germline, CDR1 is GTSNPN, CDR2 SVGIG (reference sequence). V lost 1 base and J lost 2; bases outside the gene matches: 2. The CDR3 is 13 residues long. The whole variable domain, filled in from reference TRBV30 and TRBJ2-7, reads SQTIHQWPATLVQPVGSPLSLECTVEGTSNPNLYWYRQAAGRGLQLLFYSVGIGQISSEVPQNLSASRPQDRQFILSSKKLLLSDSGFYLCAWSEGAAYEQYFGPGTRLTVT.

The chain couples TRBV15 to TRBJ1-1; 9 nucleotides match TRBD1. Trimming cost V 8 bases and J 1 base; bases outside gene matches: 2. The germline gives CDR1 LNHNV, CDR2 YYDKDF (reference sequence). The CDR3 is 13 residues long. This CDR3 is CATSDRGNTEAFF. The DNA for the CDR3 is TGTGCCACCTCGGACAGGGGGAACACTGAAGCTTTCTTT.

V and J are TRBV11-2 and TRBJ2-5, with D tentatively TRBD2 (6 bases). Trimming pared 4 bases from V and 5 bases from J, leaving 8 bases between. From germline, CDR1 is SGHAT and CDR2 FQNNGV. This CDR3 has 12 residues. CDR3 in amino acids: CASSSAGETQYF. The CDR3 bases are TGTGCCAGCAGCTCGGCGGGGGAGACCCAGTACTTC.

The table lists this clone with a count of one. J is TRBJ2-5 and V is TRBV25-1, with 9 bases aligning to TRBD2. This CDR3 has 16 amino acids. With 0 bases clipped from V and 4 bases from J, the junction kept 6 bases outside the gene matches. Per germline, CDR1 MGHDK and CDR2 SYGVNS. CDR3 amino acids: CASSEYKLLAGETQYF. For the CDR3, the DNA is TGTGCCAGCAGTGAATATAAGCTACTAGCGGGAGAGACCCAGTACTTC.